This TCR beta chain was documented in a study of CD8 T cells in ankylosing spondylitis. Turning to this clonotype: The target antigen is unknown.

The TCR beta libraries were generated through quantitative 5'-RACE incorporating molecular barcodes. TCRdb redid the calling of the 5' RACE reads with MiXCR, one entry per CDR3 protein. The sample carries about 360,000 distinct CDR3 sequences, 20% to 25% recorded once. Study-level findings and limits: Reported data indicate significant enrichment of disease-linked clones within matched ankylosing spondylitis synovial fluid.

The CDR3 loop spans 18 amino acids. CDR1 and CDR2 (germline): MGHRA, YSYEKL. Trimming shortened V by 11 bases and J by 5 bases, and 31 bases separated the two germline ends. This chain joins TRBV4-1 and TRBJ2-1, with D perhaps TRBD2 (6 bases). Sequencing used blood, either unsorted or a sorted T cell fraction (not recorded which). The TCR sequence derives from a male donor with ankylosing spondylitis or in good health (not recorded which). CDR3 residues: CAASPGIGLLAGNNEQFF. CDR3 DNA: TGCGCCGCTAGTCCCGGGATAGGGCTGCTGGCGGGGAACAATGAGCAGTTCTTC.